These T cell receptor beta chains were read from a single sample in a study of T cells in localized non-small cell lung cancer. The repertoire was sequenced with immunoSEQ multiplex PCR; TCRdb's copy has only in-frame clones and lacks some. The repertoire holds over 3,500 clones, with roughly two fifths as singletons. The specimen comprised lung tumor tissue, sampled before any cancer treatment. The receptors come from a woman aged 35 to 75 with stage I lung adenocarcinoma. Both conserved end residues are part of each CDR3. The D gene is left open where the match is weak. Clone size appears in some rows only: once, few, many, or a class for an expanded clone.

-	TRBV18	TRBD2	TRBJ2-5	CASSYTSAGEETQYF	TGTGCCAGCTCTTATACTTCAGCGGGAGAAGAGACCCAGTACTTC
-	TRBV18	-	TRBJ2-2	CASSPRRDTGELFF	TGTGCCAGCTCACCGAGACGAGACACCGGGGAGCTGTTTTTT
few	TRBV6-8	-	TRBJ2-2	CASSPLTGVTGELFF	TGTGCCAGCAGCCCCCTAACCGGGGTCACCGGGGAGCTGTTTTTT
-	TRBV9	-	TRBJ1-4	CASRRRGEKLFF	TGTGCCAGCCGCCGGAGAGGTGAAAAACTGTTTTTT
-	TRBV30	TRBD1	TRBJ1-4	CAWSVRGTGNEKLFF	TGTGCCTGGAGTGTACGGGGGACAGGAAATGAAAAACTGTTTTTT
few	TRBV30	TRBD2	TRBJ2-1	CAWSCHGLARYNEQFF	TGTGCCTGGAGTTGCCACGGACTAGCGAGATACAATGAGCAGTTCTTC
many	TRBV11-3	TRBD2	TRBJ2-2	CASSHPTSGSNTGELFF	TGTGCCAGCAGCCACCCGACTAGCGGGTCGAACACCGGGGAGCTGTTTTTT
-	TRBV6-1	-	TRBJ1-1	CASSEGRGNTEAFF	TGTGCCAGCAGTGAAGGGAGGGGGAACACTGAAGCTTTCTTT
-	TRBV19	-	TRBJ2-7	CASSIGTVSYEQYF	TGTGCCAGTAGTATCGGGACCGTTTCCTACGAGCAGTACTTC
-	TRBV29-1	-	TRBJ1-2	CSVTKGDSYGYTF	TGCAGCGTCACTAAGGGCGACAGCTATGGCTACACCTTC
-	TRBV28	TRBD1	TRBJ1-4	CASSGRTGIEKLFF	TGTGCCAGCAGCGGTAGGACAGGGATTGAAAAACTGTTTTTT
-	TRBV19	-	TRBJ1-5	CASSGSSSNQPQHF	TGTGCCAGTAGCGGCAGTAGTAGCAATCAGCCCCAGCATTTT
once	TRBV28	-	TRBJ2-7	CASSLWGLADEQYF	TGTGCCAGCAGTTTATGGGGCCTGGCCGACGAGCAGTACTTC
-	TRBV25-1	TRBD1	TRBJ2-2	CASSGLDRAAGELFF	TGTGCCAGCAGTGGACTCGACAGGGCGGCCGGGGAGCTGTTTTTT
-	TRBV18	-	TRBJ1-1	CASSPSKATEAFF	TGTGCCAGCTCACCATCCAAGGCCACTGAAGCTTTCTTT
few	TRBV19	TRBD2	TRBJ2-3	CASSTRTSGRSGTQYF	TGTGCCAGTTCCACTAGGACTAGCGGAAGGTCGGGTACGCAGTATTTT
-	TRBV9	-	TRBJ2-1	CASSVDGEYNEQFF	TGTGCCAGCAGCGTGGACGGGGAGTACAATGAGCAGTTCTTC
few	TRBV6-8	TRBD1	TRBJ1-2	CASSDYRGRDGYTF	TGTGCCAGCAGTGACTACAGGGGGCGCGATGGCTACACCTTC
-	TRBV27	-	TRBJ1-5	CASSLAGQPQHF	TGTGCCAGCAGTTTAGCCGGTCAGCCCCAGCATTTT
once	TRBV18	TRBD1	TRBJ2-3	CASSATGTTDTQYF	TGTGCCAGCTCAGCGACAGGGACGACAGATACGCAGTATTTT
-	TRBV25-1	-	TRBJ1-1	CASSGGQMLAFF	TGTGCCAGCAGTGGGGGCCAGATGCTTGCTTTCTTT
-	TRBV28	-	TRBJ2-1	CASMLGGYNEQFF	TGTGCCAGCATGCTCGGGGGCTACAATGAGCAGTTCTTC
few	TRBV18	-	TRBJ2-7	CASSPPVAAYEQYF	TGTGCCAGCTCACCACCGGTGGCAGCCTACGAGCAGTACTTC
-	TRBV19	-	TRBJ1-1	CASNGHTDTEAFF	TGTGCCAGTAACGGTCATACCGACACTGAAGCTTTCTTT